The clone carrying this T cell receptor beta chain was detected only a few times. This entry belongs to a study of regulatory T cells in long-lasting Graves disease. The time point was: persistent/refractory GD, antithyroid drugs over 5 years with positive TRAb. Construction of the TCR library relied on RNA isolated from PBMCs. The TCR beta library used iRepertoire HTBI primers with Arm-PCR amplification of CDR3. MiXCR, run by TCRdb on the multiplex PCR reads, gives a single entry per CDR3 protein. The table lists 350,000 to 500,000 distinct CDR3 sequences, 21% of them singletons. The CDR3 sequence is 15 residues long. Germline lookup yields CDR1 DFQATT and CDR2 SNEGSKA (reference sequence). Trimming shortened V by 0 bases and J by 7 bases, and 15 bases separated the two germline ends.

This TCR came from a female donor with Graves disease. This specimen consisted of peripheral blood mononuclear cells (PBMCs), obtained when the disease was refractory, from a patient treated with antithyroid drugs. The chain recombines TRBV20-1 with TRBJ2-2; maybe TRBD2 (6 bases). The chain's CDR3 is CSARDLTSSSGELFF. CDR3 in DNA: TGCAGTGCTAGAGATCTTACTAGCAGTAGCGGGGAGCTGTTTTTT.